This is a list of T cell receptor beta chains from one sample in a study of T cell repertoires in cytomegalovirus infection. TCRdb ran MiXCR on the reads and lists one entry per CDR3 protein. The data contain 650,000 to 900,000 distinct CDR3 sequences, 30% to 35% of them singletons. Their recognized antigens are unknown. The specimen was cultured CD8+ T cells from PBMCs, collected from culture after CMV antigen stimulation. These receptors all stem from a human donor in good health (CMV status not recorded). Some clones in this sample may be carry-over from other donors' samples. Both conserved end residues are part of each CDR3. The order of the fields is D gene, J gene, V gene, clone size, CDR3 protein, CDR3 DNA. D genes are given only for firm matches. The listing skips clone size in some rows; elsewhere it reads once, few, many or a size class.

.	TRBJ1-2	TRBV7-9	.	CASSLAIRDTNYGYTF	TGTGCCAGCAGCTTAGCCATCCGGGACACCAACTATGGCTACACCTTC
.	TRBJ2-6	TRBV7-8	many	CASSQNPRANVLTF	TGTGCCAGCAGCCAGAACCCAAGGGCCAACGTCCTGACTTTC
TRBD2	TRBJ2-3	TRBV12-3/TRBV12-4	many	CASSFSLTSGGTDTQYF	TGTGCCAGCAGTTTTTCCCTGACTAGCGGGGGTACAGATACGCAGTATTTT
.	TRBJ1-1	TRBV7-6	many	CASSSGPQNTEAFF	TGTGCCAGCAGCTCGGGGCCGCAGAACACTGAAGCTTTCTTT
TRBD2	TRBJ2-1	TRBV12-3/TRBV12-4	.	CASSLRRGGGYNEQFF	TGTGCCAGCAGTTTGAGGCGGGGGGGCGGATACAATGAGCAGTTCTTC
.	TRBJ2-3	TRBV20-1	.	CSARDGDLVLVRDLTDTQYF	TGCAGTGCTAGAGATGGGGACCTTGTCTTGGTACGCGATCTCACAGATACGCAGTATTTT
.	TRBJ2-7	TRBV12-3/TRBV12-4	few	CASSISLSYEQYF	TGTGCCAGCAGTATATCCCTCTCCTACGAGCAGTACTTC
TRBD1	TRBJ2-1	TRBV27	.	CASSLVTGGFDEQFF	TGTGCCAGCAGTCTCGTCACAGGGGGCTTCGATGAGCAGTTCTTC
.	TRBJ2-2	TRBV24-1	.	CATSDPRNRNTGELFF	TGTGCCACCAGTGACCCTCGGAACCGGAACACCGGGGAGCTGTTTTTT
.	TRBJ1-1	TRBV12-3/TRBV12-4	few	CASRPGGPEAFF	TGTGCCAGCCGTCCGGGTGGGCCAGAAGCTTTCTTT
TRBD2	TRBJ2-5	TRBV7-9	.	CASSLSGGPETQYF	TGTGCCAGCAGCTTATCGGGGGGGCCGGAGACCCAGTACTTC
TRBD1	TRBJ1-2	TRBV6-5	.	CASSTTTGVGYTF	TGTGCCAGCAGTACCACGACAGGGGTGGGCTACACCTTC
TRBD1	TRBJ1-5	TRBV19	few	CASSITDRDWANSNQPQHF	TGTGCCAGTAGTATAACCGACAGGGATTGGGCTAACAGCAATCAGCCCCAGCATTTT
TRBD1	TRBJ2-1	TRBV7-9	few	CASSGRDRGYNEQFF	TGTGCCAGCAGCGGCAGGGACAGGGGGTACAATGAGCAGTTCTTC
TRBD2	TRBJ2-1	TRBV20-1	.	CSARGTSGGAWEQFF	TGCAGTGCTAGAGGGACTAGCGGGGGGGCGTGGGAGCAGTTCTTC
.	TRBJ1-6	TRBV4-1	.	CASSQESEGVYNSPLHF	TGCGCCAGCAGCCAAGAGTCTGAAGGGGTTTATAATTCACCCCTCCACTTT
TRBD1	TRBJ2-1	TRBV7-3	.	CASSLTLGTGLFF	TGTGCCAGCAGCTTAACCCTCGGGACAGGTCTGTTCTTC
.	TRBJ2-1	TRBV7-3	.	CASSLFGGAYNEQFF	TGTGCCAGCAGCCTATTTGGGGGGGCTTACAATGAGCAGTTCTTC
.	TRBJ1-2	TRBV7-9	many	CASSLAGFPDSSPHYGYTF	TGTGCCAGCAGCTTAGCAGGTTTTCCGGACTCTTCTCCTCACTATGGCTACACCTTC
.	TRBJ1-4	TRBV5-4	.	CASSSDREPTNEKLFF	TGTGCCAGCAGCTCAGATCGGGAGCCAACTAATGAAAAACTGTTTTTT
.	TRBJ2-3	TRBV7-9	many	CASSLVRENTDTQYF	TGTGCCAGCAGCTTAGTCAGAGAAAACACAGATACGCAGTATTTT
TRBD1	TRBJ1-6	TRBV7-3	few	CASSLKGTGGLSPLHF	TGTGCCAGCAGCTTAAAGGGGACAGGGGGCCTTTCACCCCTCCACTTT
TRBD1	TRBJ2-6	TRBV6-6	.	CASSRPGQGLSGANVQTF	TGTGCCAGCAGTCGGCCCGGACAGGGTCTCTCTGGGGCCAACGTCCAGACTTTC
.	TRBJ2-1	TRBV12-3/TRBV12-4	many	CASSFSNEQFF	TGTGCCAGCAGTTTCAGCAATGAGCAGTTCTTC
.	TRBJ2-2	TRBV7-6	.	CASSPRGPSTGELFF	TGTGCCAGCTCCCCTCGGGGCCCCTCCACCGGGGAGCTGTTTTTT
.	TRBJ2-7	TRBV28	.	CASSLRTEQYF	TGTGCCAGCAGTTTACGGACGGAGCAGTACTTC
.	TRBJ2-2	TRBV6-1	.	CASSDFDSNTGELFF	TGTGCCAGCAGTGATTTTGACAGCAACACCGGGGAGCTGTTTTTT
.	TRBJ2-7	TRBV7-8	many	CASSLGPDSVGTAPSLTYEQYF	TGTGCCAGCAGCTTAGGACCCGACTCTGTCGGGACCGCTCCCTCCCTAACCTACGAGCAGTACTTC